A selection of T cell receptor beta chains follows, all from one sample in a study of shared clonotypes between healthy human individuals. TCRdb's copy holds only in-frame clones and misses some; the assay was immunoSEQ multiplex PCR. There are around 980,000 clones in the sample; roughly 74% occur only once, and 0.55% to 0.7% lies in the top ten. Sequencing input: memory CD4+ T cells from PBMCs. The origin of the receptors is a man aged 18 to 30 in good health. Some clones in this sample may be carry-over from other donors' samples. The CDR3 runs from the conserved cysteine through the conserved F or W. The order of the fields is V gene, clone size, J gene, D gene, CDR3 protein, CDR3 DNA. D genes are given only for firm matches. Not every row has a clone size; where given, it reads once, few, many or a size class.

V: TRBV7-2
size: -
J: TRBJ1-3
D: -
CDR3: CASSLDPGFSAGNTIYF
DNA: TGTGCCAGCAGCTTAGATCCGGGTTTCTCCGCTGGAAACACCATATATTTT

V: TRBV7-2
size: -
J: TRBJ2-7
D: TRBD2
CDR3: CASTPPSGSPPEQYF
DNA: TGTGCCAGCACCCCTCCTAGCGGGAGCCCCCCCGAGCAGTACTTC

V: TRBV6-1
size: -
J: TRBJ1-1
D: -
CDR3: CASTALNTEAFF
DNA: TGTGCCAGCACAGCCTTGAACACTGAAGCTTTCTTT

V: TRBV4-2
size: once
J: TRBJ2-1
D: -
CDR3: CASSQDIQRTYNEQFF
DNA: TGTGCCAGCAGCCAAGATATCCAGCGGACCTACAATGAGCAGTTCTTC

V: TRBV30
size: -
J: TRBJ2-5
D: -
CDR3: CAWSVKGPGTQYF
DNA: TGTGCCTGGAGTGTGAAGGGGCCGGGGACCCAGTACTTC

V: TRBV27
size: -
J: TRBJ1-1
D: -
CDR3: CASSSPGMGTEAFF
DNA: TGTGCCAGCAGTTCTCCGGGAATGGGCACTGAAGCTTTCTTT

V: TRBV7-2
size: -
J: TRBJ1-3
D: -
CDR3: CASSFGGAGNTIYF
DNA: TGTGCCAGCAGTTTCGGGGGGGCTGGAAACACCATATATTTT

V: TRBV13
size: once
J: TRBJ2-3
D: -
CDR3: CASSLNPYPGGTDTQYF
DNA: TGTGCCAGCAGCTTAAATCCGTATCCAGGGGGCACAGATACGCAGTATTTT

V: TRBV2
size: -
J: TRBJ1-4
D: -
CDR3: CASTGGGLGEKLFF
DNA: TGTGCCAGCACCGGCGGGGGTTTAGGTGAAAAACTGTTTTTT

V: TRBV19
size: few
J: TRBJ1-5
D: TRBD1
CDR3: CASSPPRGTASYSNQPQHF
DNA: TGTGCCAGTAGTCCCCCTCGGGGGACAGCATCGTATAGCAATCAGCCCCAGCATTTT

V: TRBV30
size: few
J: TRBJ1-4
D: TRBD1
CDR3: CAGYRGSDEKLFF
DNA: TGTGCCGGGTACAGGGGGAGCGATGAAAAACTGTTTTTT

V: TRBV20-1
size: -
J: TRBJ2-1
D: -
CDR3: CSARRSEQFF
DNA: TGCAGCGCTAGACGGAGTGAGCAGTTCTTC

V: TRBV5-1
size: -
J: TRBJ2-7
D: TRBD1
CDR3: CASSLDGQGYEQYF
DNA: TGCGCCAGCAGCTTGGACGGACAGGGCTACGAGCAGTACTTC

V: TRBV6-1
size: -
J: TRBJ1-1
D: -
CDR3: CASSEVAGRTEAFF
DNA: TGTGCCAGCAGTGAAGTGGCAGGGCGCACTGAAGCTTTCTTT

V: TRBV28
size: -
J: TRBJ1-3
D: -
CDR3: CASRPRGDTIYF
DNA: TGTGCCAGCAGACCCAGGGGTGACACCATATATTTT

V: TRBV18
size: -
J: TRBJ2-1
D: -
CDR3: CASSPQNGQRRTNNEQFF
DNA: TGTGCCAGCTCACCTCAGAACGGGCAAAGACGCACAAACAATGAGCAGTTCTTC

V: TRBV29-1
size: -
J: TRBJ2-3
D: -
CDR3: CSVSAGGRGDTQYF
DNA: TGCAGCGTTTCGGCCGGCGGACGGGGAGATACGCAGTATTTT

V: TRBV7-9
size: -
J: TRBJ1-1
D: -
CDR3: CASSSRTGTEAFF
DNA: TGTGCCAGCAGCTCCCGGACCGGCACTGAAGCTTTCTTT

V: TRBV5-5
size: -
J: TRBJ1-1
D: -
CDR3: CASSIGSTFYRVDAEAFF
DNA: TGTGCCAGCAGCATTGGTTCTACATTCTATCGGGTTGACGCTGAAGCTTTCTTT

V: TRBV18
size: -
J: TRBJ1-2
D: TRBD1
CDR3: CASSPGTAYGYTF
DNA: TGTGCCAGCTCACCCGGGACAGCTTATGGCTACACCTTC

V: TRBV18
size: few
J: TRBJ2-5
D: TRBD1
CDR3: CASSPRGQETQYF
DNA: TGTGCCAGCTCACCCAGGGGGCAAGAGACCCAGTACTTC

V: TRBV28
size: -
J: TRBJ1-4
D: -
CDR3: CASSLWGESTNEKLFF
DNA: TGTGCCAGCAGTTTATGGGGGGAATCGACTAATGAAAAACTGTTTTTT

V: TRBV28
size: -
J: TRBJ1-5
D: TRBD1
CDR3: CASSPRPERTGRNQPQHF
DNA: TGTGCCAGCAGTCCCCGTCCGGAGCGGACAGGGCGCAATCAGCCCCAGCATTTT

V: TRBV9
size: -
J: TRBJ2-5
D: -
CDR3: CASSPQELGTQYF
DNA: TGTGCCAGCAGCCCACAGGAATTGGGGACCCAGTACTTC

V: TRBV7-9
size: -
J: TRBJ1-3
D: TRBD1
CDR3: CASSSYRDSGNTIYF
DNA: TGTGCCAGCAGCTCCTATCGGGACAGCGGAAACACCATATATTTT

V: TRBV5-1
size: once
J: TRBJ2-5
D: -
CDR3: CASSIGSHTQETQYF
DNA: TGCGCCAGCAGCATTGGTTCTCACACCCAAGAGACCCAGTACTTC

V: TRBV9
size: -
J: TRBJ1-1
D: -
CDR3: CASSVGGSNTEAFF
DNA: TGTGCCAGCAGCGTAGGGGGATCGAACACTGAAGCTTTCTTT

V: TRBV7-8
size: -
J: TRBJ2-2
D: TRBD1
CDR3: CASSSLTGPGELFF
DNA: TGTGCCAGCAGCTCCCTGACAGGGCCCGGGGAGCTGTTTTTT

V: TRBV4-1
size: -
J: TRBJ1-5
D: TRBD1
CDR3: CASSPQGQGAVNQPQHF
DNA: TGCGCCAGCAGCCCCCAGGGACAGGGGGCTGTCAATCAGCCCCAGCATTTT

V: TRBV19
size: -
J: TRBJ2-7
D: TRBD2
CDR3: CASSMARGGRPYEQYF
DNA: TGTGCCAGTAGTATGGCCCGGGGGGGGAGGCCCTACGAGCAGTACTTC

V: TRBV10-3
size: once
J: TRBJ1-2
D: TRBD1
CDR3: CAISVPRGQGANYGYTF
DNA: TGTGCCATCAGTGTCCCCCGGGGACAGGGGGCAAACTATGGCTACACCTTC

V: TRBV5-5
size: -
J: TRBJ2-3
D: -
CDR3: CASSLSRVADTQYF
DNA: TGTGCCAGCAGCTTGTCGAGGGTGGCAGATACGCAGTATTTT

V: TRBV28
size: -
J: TRBJ2-3
D: TRBD2
CDR3: CASSLLKAGALADTQYF
DNA: TGTGCCAGCAGTTTACTAAAGGCGGGAGCGTTGGCAGATACGCAGTATTTT

V: TRBV18
size: -
J: TRBJ2-5
D: -
CDR3: CASSKQAGQETQYF
DNA: TGTGCCAGCTCGAAACAGGCGGGGCAAGAGACCCAGTACTTC

V: TRBV27
size: -
J: TRBJ1-1
D: TRBD1
CDR3: CASSSDRENTEAFF
DNA: TGTGCCAGCAGTTCGGACAGGGAGAACACTGAAGCTTTCTTT

V: TRBV5-4
size: -
J: TRBJ1-2
D: TRBD1
CDR3: CASGQSGTGGYTF
DNA: TGTGCCAGCGGTCAAAGCGGGACAGGTGGCTACACCTTC

V: TRBV5-1
size: -
J: TRBJ2-3
D: -
CDR3: CASSPAGQFTDTQYF
DNA: TGCGCCAGCAGCCCCGCAGGACAGTTCACAGATACGCAGTATTTT

V: TRBV23-1
size: -
J: TRBJ2-5
D: TRBD1
CDR3: CASSQRDRYQETQYF
DNA: TGCGCCAGCAGCCAAAGGGACAGGTACCAAGAGACCCAGTACTTC

V: TRBV11-3
size: -
J: TRBJ1-1
D: TRBD1
CDR3: CASSDGTGGYAFF
DNA: TGTGCCAGCAGCGACGGGACAGGGGGTTATGCTTTCTTT

V: TRBV5-4
size: -
J: TRBJ1-2
D: -
CDR3: CASSLGILDYGYTF
DNA: TGTGCCAGCAGCTTGGGTATACTAGACTATGGCTACACCTTC

V: TRBV6-1
size: once
J: TRBJ1-5
D: TRBD1
CDR3: CASRRTGESNQPQHF
DNA: TGTGCCAGCAGACGGACAGGGGAGAGCAATCAGCCCCAGCATTTT

V: TRBV28
size: -
J: TRBJ2-1
D: TRBD1
CDR3: CASSRRDSARWYNEQFF
DNA: TGTGCCAGCAGCCGTAGGGACAGTGCTAGGTGGTACAATGAGCAGTTCTTC

V: TRBV19
size: -
J: TRBJ2-2
D: -
CDR3: CASRISRDSGELFF
DNA: TGTGCCAGTAGGATATCGCGGGACAGCGGGGAGCTGTTTTTT

V: TRBV7-9
size: -
J: TRBJ1-1
D: -
CDR3: CASSSQQGNTEAFF
DNA: TGTGCCAGCAGCTCACAACAGGGAAACACTGAAGCTTTCTTT

V: TRBV27
size: -
J: TRBJ1-6
D: -
CDR3: CASSLNAVGTLHF
DNA: TGTGCCAGCAGTTTAAACGCCGTTGGGACTCTCCACTTT